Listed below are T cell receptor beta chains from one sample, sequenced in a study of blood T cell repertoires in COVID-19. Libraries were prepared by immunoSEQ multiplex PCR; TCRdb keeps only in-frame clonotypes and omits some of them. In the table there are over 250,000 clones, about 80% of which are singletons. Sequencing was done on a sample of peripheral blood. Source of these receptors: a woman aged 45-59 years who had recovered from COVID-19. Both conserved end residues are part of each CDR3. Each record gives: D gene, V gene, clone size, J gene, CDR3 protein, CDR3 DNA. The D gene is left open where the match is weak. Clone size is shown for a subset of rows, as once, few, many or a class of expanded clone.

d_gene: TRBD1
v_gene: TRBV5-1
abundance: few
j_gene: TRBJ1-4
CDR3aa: CASSLSPRGAGGIEKLFF
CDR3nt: TGCGCCAGCAGCTTGTCGCCTAGGGGGGCAGGGGGCATAGAAAAACTGTTTTTT

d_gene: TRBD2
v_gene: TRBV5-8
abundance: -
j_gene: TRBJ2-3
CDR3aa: CASSRTSGLVTDTQYF
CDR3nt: TGTGCCAGCAGCCGGACTAGCGGGCTGGTTACAGATACGCAGTATTTT

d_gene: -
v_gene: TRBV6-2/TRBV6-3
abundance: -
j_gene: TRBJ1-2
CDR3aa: CASSYLVNYGYTF
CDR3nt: TGTGCCAGCAGTTACTTAGTTAACTATGGCTACACCTTC

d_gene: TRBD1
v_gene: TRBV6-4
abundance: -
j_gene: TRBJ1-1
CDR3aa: CASSPGTGSTEAFF
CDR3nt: TGTGCCAGCAGCCCCGGGACAGGGAGCACTGAAGCTTTCTTT

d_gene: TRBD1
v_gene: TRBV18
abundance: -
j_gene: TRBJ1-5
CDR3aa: CASSLLQGAGQPQHF
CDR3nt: TGTGCCAGCTCACTTCTACAGGGGGCAGGTCAGCCCCAGCATTTT

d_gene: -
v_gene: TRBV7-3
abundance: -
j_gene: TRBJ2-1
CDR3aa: CASSSGLAYNEQFF
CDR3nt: TGTGCCAGCAGCTCGGGACTTGCATACAATGAGCAGTTCTTC

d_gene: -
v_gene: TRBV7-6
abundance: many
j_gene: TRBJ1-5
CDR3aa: CASSVFESQPQHF
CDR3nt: TGTGCCAGCAGCGTTTTTGAGAGTCAGCCCCAGCATTTT

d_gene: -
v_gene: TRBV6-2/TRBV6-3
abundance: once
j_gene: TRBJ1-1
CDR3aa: CASSYYGRNTEAFF
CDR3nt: TGTGCCAGCAGTTACTACGGGAGGAACACTGAAGCTTTCTTT

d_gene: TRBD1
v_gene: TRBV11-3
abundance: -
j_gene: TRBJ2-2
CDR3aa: CASSSRQGLGTGELFF
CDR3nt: TGTGCCAGCAGCTCCCGACAGGGTCTAGGCACCGGGGAGCTGTTTTTT

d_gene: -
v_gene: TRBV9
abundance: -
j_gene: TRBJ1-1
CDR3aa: CATLQGRTAFF
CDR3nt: TGTGCCACCTTACAGGGAAGGACAGCTTTCTTT

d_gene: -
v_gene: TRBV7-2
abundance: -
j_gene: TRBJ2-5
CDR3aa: CASSLARETQYF
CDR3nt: TGTGCCAGCAGCCTAGCGCGGGAGACCCAGTACTTC

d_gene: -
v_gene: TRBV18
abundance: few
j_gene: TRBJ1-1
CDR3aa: CASSPRENTEAFF
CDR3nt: TGTGCCAGCTCACCCCGGGAAAACACTGAAGCTTTCTTT

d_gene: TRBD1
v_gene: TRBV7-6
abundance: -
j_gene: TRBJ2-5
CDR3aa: CASSLAPGQGAQGAQYF
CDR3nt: TGTGCCAGCAGCTTAGCGCCGGGACAGGGGGCGCAAGGGGCCCAGTACTTC

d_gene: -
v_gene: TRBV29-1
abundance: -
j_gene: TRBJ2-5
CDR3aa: CSVGPGVKTQYF
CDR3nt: TGCAGCGTTGGTCCAGGGGTAAAGACCCAGTACTTC

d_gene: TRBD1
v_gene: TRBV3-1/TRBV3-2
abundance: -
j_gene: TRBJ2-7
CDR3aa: CASSQDPRDREISYEQYF
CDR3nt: TGTGCCAGCAGCCAAGATCCCCGGGACAGGGAAATATCCTACGAGCAGTACTTC

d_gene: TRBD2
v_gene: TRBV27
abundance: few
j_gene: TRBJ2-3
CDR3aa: CASSFLAGGTDTQYF
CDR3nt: TGTGCCAGCAGTTTTCTAGCGGGAGGAACAGATACGCAGTATTTT

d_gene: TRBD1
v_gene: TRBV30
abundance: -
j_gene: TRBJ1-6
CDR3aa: CAWSPSDRGAYNSPLHF
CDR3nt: TGTGCCTGGAGTCCCTCAGACAGGGGCGCCTATAATTCACCCCTCCACTTT

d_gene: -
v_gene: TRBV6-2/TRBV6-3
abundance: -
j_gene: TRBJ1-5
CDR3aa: CASSIWGGNQPQHF
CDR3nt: TGTGCCAGCAGCATTTGGGGAGGCAATCAGCCCCAGCATTTT

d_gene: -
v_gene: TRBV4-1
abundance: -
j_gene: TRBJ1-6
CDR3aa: CASSLGDSPLHF
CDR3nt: TGCGCCAGCAGCTTGGGAGATTCACCCCTCCACTTT

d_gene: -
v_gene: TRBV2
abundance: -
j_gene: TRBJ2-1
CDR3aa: CASKGGDYNEQFF
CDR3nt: TGTGCCAGCAAAGGGGGGGATTACAATGAGCAGTTCTTC

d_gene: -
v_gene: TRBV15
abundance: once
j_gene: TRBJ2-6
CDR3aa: CATSRDRGYRSGANVLTF
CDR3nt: TGTGCCACCAGCAGAGATAGGGGGTATCGCTCTGGGGCCAACGTCCTGACTTTC

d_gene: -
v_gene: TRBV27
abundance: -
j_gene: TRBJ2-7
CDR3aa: CASSPSPGQPYEQYF
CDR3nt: TGTGCCAGCAGTCCATCCCCCGGACAGCCCTACGAGCAGTACTTC